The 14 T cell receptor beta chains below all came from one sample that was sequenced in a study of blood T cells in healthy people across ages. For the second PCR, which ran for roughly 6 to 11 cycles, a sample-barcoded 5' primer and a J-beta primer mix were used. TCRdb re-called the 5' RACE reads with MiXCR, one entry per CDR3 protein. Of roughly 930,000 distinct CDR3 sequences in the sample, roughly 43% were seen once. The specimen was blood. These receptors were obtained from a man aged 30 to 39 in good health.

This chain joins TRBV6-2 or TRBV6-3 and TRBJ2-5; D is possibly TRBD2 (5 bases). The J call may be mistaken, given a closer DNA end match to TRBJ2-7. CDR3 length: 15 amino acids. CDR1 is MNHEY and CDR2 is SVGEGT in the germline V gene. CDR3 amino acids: CASSYAGLRSYEQYF. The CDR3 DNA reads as TGTGCCAGCAGTTATGCGGGTCTTCGGAGCTACGAGCAGTACTTC.

The CDR3 protein is CASRRTVSNQPQHF. The CDR3 nucleotides read TGCGCCAGCAGGCGGACAGTTAGCAATCAGCCCCAGCATTTT. The genes are TRBV4-1 and TRBJ1-5; D perhaps matches TRBD1 (6 bases). The CDR3 runs to 14 residues. From germline, CDR1 is MGHRA and CDR2 YSYEKL. V gave up 6 bases and J gave up 0 bases, with 9 bases separating them.

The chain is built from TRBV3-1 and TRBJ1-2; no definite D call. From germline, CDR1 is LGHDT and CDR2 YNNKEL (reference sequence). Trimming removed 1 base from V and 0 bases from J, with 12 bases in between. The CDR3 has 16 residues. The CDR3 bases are TGTGCCAGCAGCCAAGGTTCAGGCGTTTCTAACTATGGCTACACCTTC. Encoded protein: CASSQGSGVSNYGYTF. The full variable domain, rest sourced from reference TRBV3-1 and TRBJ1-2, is DTAVSQTPKYLVTQMGNDKSIKCEQNLGHDTMYWYKQDSKKFLKIMFSYNNKELIINETVPNRFSPKSPDKAHLNLHINSLELGDSAVYFCASSQGSGVSNYGYTFGSGTRLTVV.

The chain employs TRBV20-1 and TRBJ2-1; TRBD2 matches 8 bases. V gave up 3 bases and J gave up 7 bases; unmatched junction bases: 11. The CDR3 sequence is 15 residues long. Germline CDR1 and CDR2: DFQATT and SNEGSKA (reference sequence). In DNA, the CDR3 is TGCAGTGCTAGTGGGGGACGGGGGGGCAGGAATGAGCAGTTCTTC. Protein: CSASGGRGGRNEQFF.

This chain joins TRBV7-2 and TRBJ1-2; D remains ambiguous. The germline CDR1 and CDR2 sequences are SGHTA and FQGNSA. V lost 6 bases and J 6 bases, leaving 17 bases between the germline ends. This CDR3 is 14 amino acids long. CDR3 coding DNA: TGTGCCAGCAGTCATCCGACCCTGGAAGATGGCTACACCTTC. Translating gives CASSHPTLEDGYTF.

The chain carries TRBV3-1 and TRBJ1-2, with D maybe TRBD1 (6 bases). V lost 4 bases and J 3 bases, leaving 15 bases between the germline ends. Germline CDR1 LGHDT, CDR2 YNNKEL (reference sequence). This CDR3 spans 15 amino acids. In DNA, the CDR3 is TGTGCCAGCAGCCCCATTGGCGGACAGCACTATGGCTACACCTTC. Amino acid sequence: CASSPIGGQHYGYTF.

The CDR3 nucleotides read TGCAGTGCTAGAGCCGGGACAGGGAACAATCAGCCCCAGCATTTT. Translated: CSARAGTGNNQPQHF. The gene calls are TRBV20-1 and TRBJ1-5, with 9 bases identical to TRBD1. Germline V CDR1 and CDR2: DFQATT, SNEGSKA (reference sequence). V trimming: 1 base; J trimming: 3 bases; junction bases outside the gene matches: 4. The CDR3 loop spans 15 amino acids.

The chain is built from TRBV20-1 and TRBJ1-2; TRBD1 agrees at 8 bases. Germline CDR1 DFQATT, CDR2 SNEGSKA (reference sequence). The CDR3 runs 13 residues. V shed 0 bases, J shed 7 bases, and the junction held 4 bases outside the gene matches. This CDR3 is CSARDRGQVGYTF. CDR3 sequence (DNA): TGCAGTGCTAGAGACAGGGGGCAGGTTGGCTACACCTTC.

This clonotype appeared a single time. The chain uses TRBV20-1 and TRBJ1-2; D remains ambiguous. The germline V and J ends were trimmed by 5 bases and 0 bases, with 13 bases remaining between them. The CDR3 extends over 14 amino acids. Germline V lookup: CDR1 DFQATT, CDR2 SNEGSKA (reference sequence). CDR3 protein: CSAPEGRANYGYTF. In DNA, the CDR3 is TGCAGTGCTCCAGAAGGGAGGGCTAACTATGGCTACACCTTC.

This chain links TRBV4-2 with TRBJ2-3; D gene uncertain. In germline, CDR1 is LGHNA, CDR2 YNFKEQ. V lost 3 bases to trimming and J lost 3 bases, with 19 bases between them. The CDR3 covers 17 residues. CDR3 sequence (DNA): TGTGCCAGCAGCCAGAGAACCGCCCCCCTCTTGACAGATACGCAGTATTTT. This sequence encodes CASSQRTAPLLTDTQYF.

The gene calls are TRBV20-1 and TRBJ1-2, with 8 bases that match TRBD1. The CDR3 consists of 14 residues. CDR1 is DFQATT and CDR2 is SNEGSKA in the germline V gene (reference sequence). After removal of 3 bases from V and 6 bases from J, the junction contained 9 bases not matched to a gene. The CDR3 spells CSASQGAFDDGYTF. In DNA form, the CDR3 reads TGCAGTGCTAGTCAGGGGGCTTTCGACGATGGCTACACCTTC.

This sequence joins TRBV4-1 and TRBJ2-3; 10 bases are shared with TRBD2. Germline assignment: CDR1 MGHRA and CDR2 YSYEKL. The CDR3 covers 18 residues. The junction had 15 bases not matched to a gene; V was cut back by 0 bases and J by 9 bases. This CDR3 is CASSQEMQLAGARETQYF. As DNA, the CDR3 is TGCGCCAGCAGCCAAGAAATGCAGCTAGCGGGGGCCCGGGAGACGCAGTATTTT.

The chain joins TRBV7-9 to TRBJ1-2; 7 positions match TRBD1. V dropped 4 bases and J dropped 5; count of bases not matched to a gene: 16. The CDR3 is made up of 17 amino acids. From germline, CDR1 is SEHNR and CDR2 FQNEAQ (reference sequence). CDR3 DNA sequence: TGTGCCAGCAGCTCATCACTAACAGGGGAAGGTCGGTATGGCTACACCTTC. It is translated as CASSSSLTGEGRYGYTF. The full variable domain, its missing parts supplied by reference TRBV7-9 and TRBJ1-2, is DTGVSQNPRHKITKRGQNVTFRCDPISEHNRLYWYRQTLGQGPEFLTYFQNEAQLEKSRLLSDRFSAERPKGSFSTLEIQRTEQGDSAMYLCASSSSLTGEGRYGYTFGSGTRLTVV.

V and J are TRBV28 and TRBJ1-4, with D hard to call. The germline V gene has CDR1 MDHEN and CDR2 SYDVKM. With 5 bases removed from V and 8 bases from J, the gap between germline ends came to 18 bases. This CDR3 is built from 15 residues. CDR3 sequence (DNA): TGTGCCAGCAGTAGGAGAAGGGAATATGGGGAAAAACTGTTTTTT. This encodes CASSRRREYGEKLFF.